These 20 T cell receptor beta chains came from one sample sequenced in a study of a mutant IDH1 vaccine in newly diagnosed glioma. TCRdb keeps only in-frame clones here, not all; method: immunoSEQ multiplex PCR. The table records fewer than 70,000 clones, under 85% of them present only once. Time point defined: week 11, during vaccination. Doses of 300 ug of mutant IDH1 20-mer peptide were given with topical imiquimod. No cognate antigen is known for these TCRs. The material sequenced was PBMCs, taken from a glioma patient whose treatment included an IDH1 peptide vaccine. Receptor source: a man aged 30-40 years with glioma.

The chain links TRBV4-1 to TRBJ2-2, with TRBD2 matching over 12 bases. The CDR3 sequence is 14 residues long. With V trimmed by 0 bases and J by 11 bases, 1 base remained unmatched. Germline lookup yields CDR1 MGHRA and CDR2 YSYEKL. The CDR3 is CASSQELAGGELFF. CDR3 coding DNA: TGCGCCAGCAGCCAAGAACTAGCGGGGGGCGAGCTGTTTTTT.

The genes are TRBV4-2 and TRBJ2-7; D might be TRBD2 (5 bases). V gave up 1 base and J gave up 4 bases, with 14 bases separating them. The CDR3 covers 15 residues. Looked up from germline, CDR1 is LGHNA and CDR2 is YNFKEQ. CDR3: CASSQAAVGPYEQYF. The CDR3 region has the DNA TGTGCCAGCAGCCAAGCAGCGGTTGGGCCATACGAGCAGTACTTC.

The chain combines TRBV27 with TRBJ1-2; D gene uncertain. The ends were cut back, 5 bases at V and 7 bases at J, with 14 bases in the middle. This CDR3 is 13 amino acids long. Germline V gives CDR1 MNHEY, CDR2 SMNVEV (reference sequence). In nucleotides, the CDR3 is TGTGCCAGCAGTAACGGAGTCGCTTTTGGCTACACCTTC. Translating it yields CASSNGVAFGYTF.

The chain links TRBV6-6 to TRBJ2-2, with D maybe TRBD2 (6 bases). This CDR3 is 15 amino acids long. Germline lookup yields CDR1 MNHNY and CDR2 SVGAGI (reference sequence). The V and J ends lost 7 bases and 3 bases respectively, with 15 bases between them. The CDR3 reads CASIPRASDTGELFF. The DNA of the CDR3 is TGTGCCAGCATCCCCCGGGCTAGCGACACCGGGGAGCTGTTTTTT.

V gene TRBV5-4 combines with J gene TRBJ1-5, with a possible D match to TRBD1 (5 bases). The V gene lost 0 bases and the J gene lost 5 bases, with 6 bases spanning the gap. CDR1 and CDR2 (germline): SGHNT, YYREEE (reference sequence). This CDR3 region has 13 residues. This CDR3 reads CASSLGGDQPQHF. The CDR3 bases are TGTGCCAGCAGCTTGGGAGGGGATCAGCCCCAGCATTTT. Combining the CDR3 with reference TRBV5-4 and TRBJ1-5 gives the whole variable domain ETGVTQSPTHLIKTRGQQVTLRCSSQSGHNTVSWYQQALGQGPQFIFQYYREEENGRGNFPPRFSGLQFPNYSSELNVNALELDDSALYLCASSLGGDQPQHFGDGTRLSIL.

For this clone: The junction does not match germline at one end; this may be a read error. The chain uses TRBV10-3 and TRBJ2-2; TRBD2 matches at 8 bases. This CDR3 is 16 amino acids long. Germline CDR1 and CDR2: ENHRY and SYGVKD. CDR3 protein: CAISESSGGLPGELFF. The CDR3 coding sequence is TGTGCCATCAGCGAGTCCAGCGGGGGCCTCCCCGGGGAGCTGTTTTTT.

This clone was seen once. The CDR3 DNA is TGTGCCAGCCGTTCTTCTTATCCCGGGGACTTTCTCGCCGGGGAGCTGTTTTTT. Amino acids: CASRSSYPGDFLAGELFF. This chain connects TRBV7-9 to TRBJ2-2, with D possibly matching TRBD2 (6 bases). The germline V and J ends were trimmed by 8 bases and 6 bases, with 28 bases remaining between them. The CDR3 contains 18 residues. The germline CDR1 and CDR2 sequences are SEHNR and FQNEAQ (reference sequence).

V and J are TRBV27 and TRBJ2-7; D not resolved. V dropped 2 bases and J dropped 5 bases, with 16 bases sitting between them. CDR1 and CDR2 from the germline V gene are MNHEY and SMNVEV (reference sequence). The CDR3 totals 15 residues. This CDR3 is CASSLTLGRSHEQYF. The CDR3 DNA reads TGTGCCAGCAGTTTAACCCTAGGTCGTAGCCACGAGCAGTACTTC.

The rearrangement uses TRBV6-6 and TRBJ1-1, with a possible D match to TRBD1 (6 bases). The CDR3 is made up of 13 amino acids. V was shortened by 8 bases and J by 1 base, with 11 bases between the two germline ends. Germline V CDR1 and CDR2: MNHNY, SVGAGI (reference sequence). CDR3 sequence (DNA): TGTGCCAGCGAGGGGGGTAGGAACACTGAAGCTTTCTTT. It codes for CASEGGRNTEAFF.

This clone was recorded only once. The rearrangement joins TRBV10-3 to TRBJ2-1; TRBD2 might be the D (6 bases). V was pared by 10 bases and J by 5 bases, with 15 bases between. The germline CDR1 and CDR2 sequences are ENHRY and SYGVKD. This CDR3 has 13 amino acids. Here the CDR3 reads CATAPGLHNEQFF. CDR3 DNA: TGTGCCACCGCCCCGGGACTGCACAATGAGCAGTTCTTC.

This chain connects TRBV19 to TRBJ1-2; D gene uncertain. The length of the CDR3 is 14 residues. The V and J ends lost 3 bases and 3 bases respectively, with 11 bases between them. Germline assignment: CDR1 LNHDA and CDR2 SQIVND (reference sequence). For the CDR3, the DNA is TGTGCCAGTAGTATTCGTCGGGGAGACTATGGCTACACCTTC. It codes for CASSIRRGDYGYTF.

The V call is TRBV29-1, the J call TRBJ2-5; 10 nucleotides line up with TRBD2. The DNA end is a closer match to TRBJ2-7, so the J assignment may be wrong. Germline CDR1 and CDR2: SQVTM and ANQGSEA. This CDR3 has 12 residues. This CDR3 reads CSVFLAGDEQYF. In nucleotides, the CDR3 is TGCAGCGTTTTCCTAGCGGGAGACGAGCAGTACTTC.

This clone was counted between two and nine times. The chain joins TRBV27 to TRBJ1-5; D perhaps matches TRBD1 (5 bases). Trimming shortened V by 6 bases and J by 6 bases, and 9 bases separated the two germline ends. Looked up from germline, CDR1 is MNHEY and CDR2 is SMNVEV (reference sequence). The CDR3 sequence is 12 residues long. CDR3 region: CASSPGGQPQHF. The CDR3 DNA sequence: TGTGCCAGCAGCCCTGGGGGTCAGCCCCAGCATTTT.

V is TRBV7-9 and J is TRBJ2-2; 9 bases match TRBD1. The CDR3 runs 13 residues. The V segment lost 10 bases and the J segment 3 bases; nucleotides outside the gene matches: 3. The germline CDR1 and CDR2 sequences are SEHNR and FQNEAQ (reference sequence). The CDR3 protein is CATGTGYTGELFF. Here the CDR3 DNA reads TGTGCCACCGGGACAGGGTACACCGGGGAGCTGTTTTTT.

This clone has a count of ten or more. V usage is TRBV2 and J usage is TRBJ2-7; 10 bases are shared with TRBD2. CDR1 and CDR2 (germline): SNHLY, FYNNEI. The J segment lost 2 bases and the V segment lost 3 bases, leaving 10 bases of the junction unmatched. This CDR3 region has 17 residues. CDR3 sequence reads: CASSDPPGLARTYEQYF. The CDR3 bases are TGTGCCAGCAGTGACCCCCCGGGACTAGCGCGAACCTACGAGCAGTACTTC.

Only a few counts were recorded for this clone. The V call is TRBV9, the J call TRBJ2-2; TRBD2 matches at 7 bases. V shed 5 bases and J 6 bases; nucleotides not matched to a gene: 7. This CDR3 spans 14 amino acids. Looked up from germline, CDR1 is SGDLS and CDR2 is YYNGEE. This CDR3 is CASRDSGRAGELFF. The DNA for the CDR3 is TGTGCCAGCAGAGATAGCGGGCGTGCCGGGGAGCTGTTTTTT.

The rearrangement uses TRBV28 and TRBJ1-2; D call uncertain. This CDR3 has 13 residues. Per the germline V gene, CDR1 is MDHEN and CDR2 is SYDVKM. With 5 bases removed from V and 1 base from J, the gap between germline ends came to 8 bases. The CDR3 sequence: CASSPTVNYGYTF. CDR3 sequence (DNA): TGTGCCAGCAGTCCTACAGTTAACTATGGCTACACCTTC.

This sequence joins TRBV28 and TRBJ2-1; 10 nucleotides agree with TRBD2. Germline-derived CDR1 and CDR2 are MDHEN and SYDVKM. With 5 bases clipped from V and 3 bases from J, the junction kept 7 bases outside the gene matches. CDR3 length: 16 amino acids. CDR3 protein: CASSPRLAGVYNEQFF. CDR3 in DNA: TGTGCCAGCAGTCCCCGGCTAGCGGGAGTCTACAATGAGCAGTTCTTC.

This chain joins TRBV2 and TRBJ1-3; D unresolved. V was shortened by 7 bases and J by 0 bases, with 13 bases between the two germline ends. The CDR3 covers 15 residues. Looked up from germline, CDR1 is SNHLY and CDR2 is FYNNEI. CDR3 residues: CASTIIGYSGNTIYF. In DNA, the CDR3 is TGTGCCAGCACGATTATTGGGTACTCTGGAAACACCATATATTTT.

This chain joins TRBV2 and TRBJ1-2; D unclear. CDR1 is SNHLY, CDR2 FYNNEI, per germline. The V and J ends lost 6 bases and 4 bases respectively, with 12 bases between them. The CDR3 contains 13 residues. The CDR3 nucleotides are TGTGCCAGCAGGGACGCTCCTCTCTATGGCTACACCTTC. It translates to CASRDAPLYGYTF.